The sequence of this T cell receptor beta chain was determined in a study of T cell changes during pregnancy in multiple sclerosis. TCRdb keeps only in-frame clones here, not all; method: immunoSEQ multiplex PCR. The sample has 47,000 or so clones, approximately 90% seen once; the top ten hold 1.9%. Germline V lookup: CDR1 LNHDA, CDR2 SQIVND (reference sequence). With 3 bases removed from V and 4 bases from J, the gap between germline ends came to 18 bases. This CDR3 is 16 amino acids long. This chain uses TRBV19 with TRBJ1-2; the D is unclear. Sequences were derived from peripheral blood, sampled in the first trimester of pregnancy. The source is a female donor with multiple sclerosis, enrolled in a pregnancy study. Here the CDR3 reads CASSISHGTMSYGYTF. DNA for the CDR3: TGTGCCAGTAGTATTAGCCACGGAACTATGAGCTATGGCTACACCTTC.